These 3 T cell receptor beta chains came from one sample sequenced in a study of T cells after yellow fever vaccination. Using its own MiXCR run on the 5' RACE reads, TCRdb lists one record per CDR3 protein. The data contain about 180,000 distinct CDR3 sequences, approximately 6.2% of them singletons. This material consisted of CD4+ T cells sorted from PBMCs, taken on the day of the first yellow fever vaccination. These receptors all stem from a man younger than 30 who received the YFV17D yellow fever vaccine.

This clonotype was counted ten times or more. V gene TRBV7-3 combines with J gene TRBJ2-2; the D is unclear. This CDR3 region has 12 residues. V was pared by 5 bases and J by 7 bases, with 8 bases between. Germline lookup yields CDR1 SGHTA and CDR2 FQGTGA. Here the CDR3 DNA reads TGTGCCAGCAGCCCCCCGGGCGGGGAGCTGTTTTTT. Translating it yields CASSPPGGELFF.

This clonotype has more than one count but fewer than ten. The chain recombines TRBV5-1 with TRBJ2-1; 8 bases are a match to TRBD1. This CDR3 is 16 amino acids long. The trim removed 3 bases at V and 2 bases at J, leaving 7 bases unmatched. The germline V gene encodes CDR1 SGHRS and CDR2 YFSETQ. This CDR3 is CASSSSWGQAYNEQFF. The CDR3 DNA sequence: TGCGCCAGCAGCTCTTCTTGGGGACAGGCCTACAATGAGCAGTTCTTC. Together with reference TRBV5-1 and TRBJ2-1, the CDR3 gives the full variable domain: KAGVTQTPRYLIKTRGQQVTLSCSPISGHRSVSWYQQTPGQGLQFLFEYFSETQRNKGNFPGRFSGRQFSNSRSEMNVSTLELGDSALYLCASSSSWGQAYNEQFFGPGTRLTVL.

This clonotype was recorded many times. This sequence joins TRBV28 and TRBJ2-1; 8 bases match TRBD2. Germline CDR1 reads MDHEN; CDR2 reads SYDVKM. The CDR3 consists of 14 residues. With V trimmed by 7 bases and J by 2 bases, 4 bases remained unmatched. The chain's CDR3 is CASKAGGTYNEQFF. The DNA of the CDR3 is TGTGCCAGCAAGGCGGGGGGTACCTACAATGAGCAGTTCTTC.